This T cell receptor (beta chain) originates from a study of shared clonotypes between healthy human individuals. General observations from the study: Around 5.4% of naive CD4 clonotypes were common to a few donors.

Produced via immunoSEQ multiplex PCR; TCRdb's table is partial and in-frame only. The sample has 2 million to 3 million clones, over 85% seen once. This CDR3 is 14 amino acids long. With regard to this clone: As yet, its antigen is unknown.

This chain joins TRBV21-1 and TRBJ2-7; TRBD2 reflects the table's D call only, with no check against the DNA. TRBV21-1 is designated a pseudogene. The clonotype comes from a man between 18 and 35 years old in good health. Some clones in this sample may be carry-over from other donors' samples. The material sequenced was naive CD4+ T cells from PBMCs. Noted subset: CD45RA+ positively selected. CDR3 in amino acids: CASSKGRRGHEQYF. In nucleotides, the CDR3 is TGTGCCAGCAGCAAAGGTAGGAGGGGCCACGAGCAGTACTTC.